This TCR beta chain emerged from a study of blood T cell repertoires in COVID-19. CDR3 size: 15 residues. Trimming stripped 4 bases from V and 6 bases from J, with 16 bases between. The germline V gene encodes CDR1 MNHEY and CDR2 SVGEGT. Generated by immunoSEQ multiplex PCR, the TCRdb table keeps only in-frame clones and is missing some. This table holds 150,000 to 200,000 clones, 85% to 90% found once. The clonotype originates from a woman aged 60-75 years with COVID-19, enrolled during active disease. Input material: peripheral blood. The chain links TRBV6-2 or TRBV6-3 to TRBJ2-4, with TRBD2 as a possible D gene (5 bases). The CDR3 DNA reads as TGTGCCAGCAGTTCGGACTTTTCCTCGGGAAACATTCAGTACTTC. Encoded protein: CASSSDFSSGNIQYF.